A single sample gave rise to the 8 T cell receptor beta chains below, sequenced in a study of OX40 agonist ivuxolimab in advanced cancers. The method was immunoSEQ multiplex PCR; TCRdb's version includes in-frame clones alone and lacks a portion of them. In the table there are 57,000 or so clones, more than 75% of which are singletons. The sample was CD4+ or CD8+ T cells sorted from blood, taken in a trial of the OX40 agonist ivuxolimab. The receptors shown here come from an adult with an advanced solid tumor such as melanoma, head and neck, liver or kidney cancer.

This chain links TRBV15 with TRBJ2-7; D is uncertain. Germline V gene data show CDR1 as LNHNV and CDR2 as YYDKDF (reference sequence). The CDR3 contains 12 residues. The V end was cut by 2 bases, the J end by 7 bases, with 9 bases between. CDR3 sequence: CATSRPALEQYF. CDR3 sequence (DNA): TGTGCCACCAGCAGACCCGCCCTGGAGCAGTACTTC.

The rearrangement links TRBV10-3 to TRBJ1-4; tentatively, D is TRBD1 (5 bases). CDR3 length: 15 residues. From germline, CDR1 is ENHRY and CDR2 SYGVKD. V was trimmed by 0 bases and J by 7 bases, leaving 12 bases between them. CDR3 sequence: CAISESGAESEKLFF. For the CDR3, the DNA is TGTGCCATCAGTGAGTCAGGGGCTGAGTCTGAAAAACTGTTTTTT.

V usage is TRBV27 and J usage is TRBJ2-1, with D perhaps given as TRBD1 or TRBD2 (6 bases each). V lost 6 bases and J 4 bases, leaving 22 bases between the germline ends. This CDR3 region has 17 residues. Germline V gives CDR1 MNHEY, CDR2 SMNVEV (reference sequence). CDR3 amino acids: CASSLQGPGVSYNEQFF. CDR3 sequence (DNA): TGTGCCAGCAGCCTACAGGGTCCGGGAGTATCGTACAATGAGCAGTTCTTC.

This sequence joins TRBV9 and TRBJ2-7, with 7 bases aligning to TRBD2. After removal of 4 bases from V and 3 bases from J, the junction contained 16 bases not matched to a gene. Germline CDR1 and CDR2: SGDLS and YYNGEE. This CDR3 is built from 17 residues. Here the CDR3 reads CASSPGPGPSGNYEQYF. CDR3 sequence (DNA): TGTGCCAGCAGCCCCGGTCCCGGGCCTAGCGGAAACTACGAGCAGTACTTC.

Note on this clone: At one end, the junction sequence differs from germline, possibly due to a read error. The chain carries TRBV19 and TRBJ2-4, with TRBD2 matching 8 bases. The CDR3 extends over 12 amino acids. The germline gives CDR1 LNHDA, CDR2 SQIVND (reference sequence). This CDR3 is CEGGRAKNIQYF. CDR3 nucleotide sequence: TGCGAGGGCGGGAGGGCCAAAAACATTCAGTACTTC. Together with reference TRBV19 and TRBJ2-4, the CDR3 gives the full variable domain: DGGITQSPKYLFRKEGQNVTLSCEQNLNHDAMYWYRQDPGQGLRLIYYSQIVNDFQKGDIAEGYSVSREKKESFPLTVTSAQKNPTAFYLCEGGRAKNIQYFGAGTRLSVL.

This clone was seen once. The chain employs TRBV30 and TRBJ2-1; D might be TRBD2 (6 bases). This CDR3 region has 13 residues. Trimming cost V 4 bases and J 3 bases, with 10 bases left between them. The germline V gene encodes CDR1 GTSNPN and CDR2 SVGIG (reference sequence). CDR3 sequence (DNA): TGTGCCTGGACCGGGACTCTCTACAATGAGCAGTTCTTC. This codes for CAWTGTLYNEQFF.

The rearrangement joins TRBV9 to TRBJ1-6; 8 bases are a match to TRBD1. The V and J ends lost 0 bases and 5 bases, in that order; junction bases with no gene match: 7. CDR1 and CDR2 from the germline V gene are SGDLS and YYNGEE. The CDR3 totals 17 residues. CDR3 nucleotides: TGTGCCAGCAGCGTAGGACCTTTGACAGGGGATAATTCACCCCTCCACTTT. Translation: CASSVGPLTGDNSPLHF.

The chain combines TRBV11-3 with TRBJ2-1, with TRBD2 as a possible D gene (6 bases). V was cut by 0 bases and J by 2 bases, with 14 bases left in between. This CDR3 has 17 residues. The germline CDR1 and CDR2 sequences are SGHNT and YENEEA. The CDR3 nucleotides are TGTGCCAGCAGCTTAGATCAGGGAGCGGGCCCCTACAATGAGCAGTTCTTC. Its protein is CASSLDQGAGPYNEQFF.